This section outlines one T cell receptor beta chain sequence together with its context. Its antigen remains unknown. PCR employed 60 Vbeta and 13 Jbeta primers. TCRdb's copy holds only in-frame clones and misses some; the assay was immunoSEQ multiplex PCR. The data hold 130,000 to 150,000 clones, with about 70% observed a single time. The data originate from a study of cytomegalovirus exposure and HLA in healthy donors. Study-wide results and caveats: By HLA locus, TCR association rates varied in a later analysis, with DRB1 showing the most and HLA-C the fewest.

The receptor's source is a woman aged 40 to 49 in good health and CMV-seronegative. The specimen was PBMCs.

CDR3 in amino acids: CASSLGIDRYDYGYTF. The CDR3 bases are TGCGCCAGCAGCTTGGGTATAGACAGGTACGACTATGGCTACACCTTC. This chain connects TRBV5-1 to TRBJ1-2; D perhaps matches TRBD1 (6 bases). Germline V gives CDR1 SGHRS, CDR2 YFSETQ. This CDR3 contains 16 residues. Trimming cost V 0 bases and J 3 bases, with 15 bases left between them.